The rows below give T cell receptor beta chains drawn from one sample of a study of T cell changes during pregnancy in multiple sclerosis. Only in-frame clones appear in the TCRdb table, and some are missing; sequencing was by immunoSEQ multiplex PCR. Of 60,000 to 90,000 clones in the sample, over 75% were seen once. The material sequenced was peripheral blood, taken before pregnancy. These receptors originate from a female donor with multiple sclerosis, enrolled in a pregnancy study. The CDR3 runs from the conserved cysteine through the conserved F or W. A D gene is named only where the DNA matches it firmly. Size is stated for part of the rows, as once, few or many counts, or as a class when the clone is expanded.

size	D	V	J	length	DNA	CDR3
NA	NA	TRBV6-5	TRBJ1-2	13	TGTGCCAGCAGTTACTCGAGTGGAGCTGGCTACACCTTC	CASSYSSGAGYTF
NA	TRBD1	TRBV7-8	TRBJ1-4	15	TGTGCCAGCAGCCCCTGGACAGGGACGGGTGAAAAACTGTTTTTT	CASSPWTGTGEKLFF
few	TRBD1	TRBV19	TRBJ1-1	11	TGTGCCAGTACTCGGGACAGGGGAGCTTTCTTT	CASTRDRGAFF
many	NA	TRBV6-1	TRBJ1-5	14	TGTGCCAGCAGCCAAGACAGGTCGAATCAGCCCCAGCATTTT	CASSQDRSNQPQHF
NA	TRBD2	TRBV6-1	TRBJ2-3	14	TGTGCCAGCAGTGGGGCGGGGGAGGTAGATACGCAGTATTTT	CASSGAGEVDTQYF
NA	NA	TRBV6-5	TRBJ2-3	15	TGTGCCAGCAGTTACCTGGGAGGCCGCACAGATACGCAGTATTTT	CASSYLGGRTDTQYF
NA	TRBD1	TRBV7-9	TRBJ1-2	14	TGTGCCAGCAGCCGGGACAGGAGCTACTATGGCTACACCTTC	CASSRDRSYYGYTF
once	NA	TRBV25-1	TRBJ1-1	17	TGTGCCAGCAGCCCTTTTAACCGCGGCCCCCGGGGCACTGAAGCTTTCTTT	CASSPFNRGPRGTEAFF
NA	NA	TRBV5-1	TRBJ1-6	17	TGCGCCAGCAGCCCCCGAACGCGGGCGTATAGCAATTCACCCCTCCACTTT	CASSPRTRAYSNSPLHF
NA	NA	TRBV28	TRBJ1-2	17	TGTGCCAGCAGTCCATCAGGTACAGTCGGAACCCTCTATGGCTACACCTTC	CASSPSGTVGTLYGYTF
NA	TRBD2	TRBV13	TRBJ2-2	14	TGTGCCAGCAACCTCAGGGAGGGGACCGGGGAGCTGTTTTTT	CASNLREGTGELFF
NA	NA	TRBV28	TRBJ1-2	16	TGTGCCAGCAGTTTCGGGGACTCGAGAGGGAACTATGGCTACACCTTC	CASSFGDSRGNYGYTF
NA	TRBD1	TRBV27	TRBJ2-1	18	TGTGCCAGCATCCCCCTAGAGACAGGGGATTCATCAAGGGATGAGCAGTTCTTC	CASIPLETGDSSRDEQFF
NA	NA	TRBV11-1	TRBJ1-3	15	TGTGCCAGCAGCCACAGGAGCTTCTCTGGAAACACCATATATTTT	CASSHRSFSGNTIYF
NA	NA	TRBV21-1	TRBJ1-1	15	TGTGCCAGCAGCAAAGTGGGGGCCCGGGACACTGAAGCTTTCTTT	CASSKVGARDTEAFF
NA	NA	TRBV7-2	TRBJ2-2	16	TGTGCCAGCAGCCCGACTATTAATTTTCTCACCGGGGAGCTGTTTTTT	CASSPTINFLTGELFF
NA	NA	TRBV21-1	TRBJ2-2	19	TGTGCCAGCAGCAAAGAGGGGGGGGCGAACCCCGAGAACACCGGGGAGCTGTTTTTT	CASSKEGGANPENTGELFF
NA	NA	TRBV9	TRBJ1-2	13	TGTGCCAGCAGCGTAGCTCCGAACTATGGCTACACCTTC	CASSVAPNYGYTF
NA	NA	TRBV27	TRBJ1-5	14	TGTGCCAGCAGTTTCCGACAGAGCAATCAGCCCCAGCATTTT	CASSFRQSNQPQHF
NA	NA	TRBV19	TRBJ2-1	15	TGTGCCAGTAGTATTCGGAGAGGCTCCTACAATGAGCAGTTCTTC	CASSIRRGSYNEQFF
NA	NA	TRBV11-2	TRBJ2-1	13	TGTGCCAGCAGCTCCCGCTTAGACAATGAGCAGTTCTTC	CASSSRLDNEQFF
NA	NA	TRBV5-4	TRBJ2-5	14	TGTGCCAGCAGCTTGGCTAGGTCGTCACAGACCCAGTACTTC	CASSLARSSQTQYF
NA	TRBD1	TRBV7-2	TRBJ2-2	17	TGTGCCAGCAGCTCCAGAACCGGGACAGGGTTCACCGGGGAGCTGTTTTTT	CASSSRTGTGFTGELFF
once	TRBD1	TRBV5-1	TRBJ2-5	15	TGCGCCAGCAGCTTCGGACAGGGGGTTGAAGAGACCCAGTACTTC	CASSFGQGVEETQYF
NA	TRBD1	TRBV9	TRBJ1-4	14	TGTGCCAGCAGCGGTACAGGGGCCAGTGAAAAACTGTTTTTT	CASSGTGASEKLFF
NA	NA	TRBV7-3	TRBJ2-3	16	TGTGCCAGCAGCTTAGTAGGAGATACTAGCACAGATACGCAGTATTTT	CASSLVGDTSTDTQYF
NA	NA	TRBV20-1	TRBJ1-4	11	TGCAGCGGGTGGTCTAATGAAAAACTGTTTTTT	CSGWSNEKLFF
NA	NA	TRBV2	TRBJ2-7	12	TGTGCCAGCAGGGCCACCTCCTACGAGCAGTACTTC	CASRATSYEQYF
NA	TRBD1	TRBV19	TRBJ1-5	14	TGTGCCAGTAGTAGGGACAGGGCCTACGGGGCCCAGCATTTT	CASSRDRAYGAQHF
few	NA	TRBV30	TRBJ2-2	15	TGTGCCTCGAAAATGGGCAGCAAGGACACCGGGGAGCTGTTTTTT	CASKMGSKDTGELFF
NA	TRBD1	TRBV6-5	TRBJ2-7	15	TGTGCCAGCAGTTCCGCCGGGACAGGGGTCCACGAGCAGTACTTC	CASSSAGTGVHEQYF
NA	TRBD1	TRBV5-6	TRBJ2-2	16	TGTGCCAGCACTAGTTCCCGGACAGGGGGGACCGGGGAGCTGTTTTTT	CASTSSRTGGTGELFF
NA	NA	TRBV7-3	TRBJ2-1	14	TGTGCCAGCAGCTTGGCGGGCTCCTACAATGAGCAGTTCTTC	CASSLAGSYNEQFF
NA	NA	TRBV29-1	TRBJ2-1	10	TGCAGCGCACAGTACAATGAGCAGTTCTTC	CSAQYNEQFF
NA	NA	TRBV5-1	TRBJ1-3	16	TGCGCCAGCAGCTTGGGGTTGGCTCTCTCTGGAAACACCATATATTTT	CASSLGLALSGNTIYF
once	NA	TRBV5-1	TRBJ2-7	15	TGCGCCAGCAGCTTTCTGGGGCCCGCCTCCTACGAGCAGTACTTC	CASSFLGPASYEQYF
NA	NA	TRBV19	TRBJ1-1	16	TGTGCCAGTTCTATGGGGGTTGACAGGATCTACACTGAAGCTTTCTTT	CASSMGVDRIYTEAFF
few	TRBD1	TRBV30	TRBJ2-7	15	TGTGCCTGGAGTGTACTTGGACAGGGTTCCTACGAGCAGTACTTC	CAWSVLGQGSYEQYF
NA	NA	TRBV28	TRBJ2-7	12	TGTGCCAGCAGCTCCGAATACGCGGAGCAGTACTTC	CASSSEYAEQYF
NA	NA	TRBV27	TRBJ2-1	16	TGTGCCAGCACTCCCTCAGGGGCTACTACTTGGAATGAGCAGTTCTTC	CASTPSGATTWNEQFF
few	TRBD2	TRBV7-6	TRBJ2-2	18	TGTGCCAGCAGCCGAGGACTAGCGGGGGGGGAGGACACCGGGGAGCTGTTTTTT	CASSRGLAGGEDTGELFF
NA	NA	TRBV28	TRBJ2-2	16	TGTGCCAGCAGTTTACCCGCAGAACCGAACACCGGGGAGCTGTTTTTT	CASSLPAEPNTGELFF
NA	TRBD1	TRBV5-6	TRBJ1-2	15	TGTGCCAGCAGCTTCCGGGACAGGATAAACTATGGCTACACCTTC	CASSFRDRINYGYTF
NA	TRBD1	TRBV2	TRBJ1-5	15	TGTGCCAGCAGCCTACACAGGGGGCGAAATCAGCCCCAGCATTTT	CASSLHRGRNQPQHF
NA	NA	TRBV5-1	TRBJ2-2	16	TGCGCCAGCAGCTTGTCGCGGGGCTCGAACACCGGGGAGCTGTTTTTT	CASSLSRGSNTGELFF
NA	NA	TRBV30	TRBJ1-2	12	TGTGCCTGGAGTCTAGGCCTATTTGGCTACACCTTC	CAWSLGLFGYTF
NA	NA	TRBV2	TRBJ1-6	14	TGTGCCAGCAGTCAAATAGAAAGGGGATCACCCCTCCACTTT	CASSQIERGSPLHF
NA	TRBD1	TRBV7-2	TRBJ2-1	14	TGTGCCAGCAGGGGACAGGGGAACTACAATGAGCAGTTCTTC	CASRGQGNYNEQFF
NA	TRBD1	TRBV5-1	TRBJ1-1	15	TGCGCCAGCCTCCCGGGACAGGGGGCGATCACTGAAGCTTTCTTT	CASLPGQGAITEAFF
NA	TRBD1	TRBV4-3	TRBJ2-7	16	TGCGCCAGCAGCCTCCTATGGGGGCAGGGGGTCCACGAGCAGTACTTC	CASSLLWGQGVHEQYF
once	NA	TRBV11-2	TRBJ2-3	17	TGTGCCAGCAGCTTAGATTTCGCGGGGAGTGGCACAGATACGCAGTATTTT	CASSLDFAGSGTDTQYF
NA	NA	TRBV5-1	TRBJ2-2	14	TGCGCCAGCAGCTTGGTGGGCATCACCGGGGAGCTGTTTTTT	CASSLVGITGELFF
once	NA	TRBV6-5	TRBJ2-1	14	TGTGCCAGTGGGGGGGGCGGTCCCATCAGTGAGCAGTTCTTC	CASGGGGPISEQFF
NA	TRBD1	TRBV6-5	TRBJ2-3	13	TGTGCCAGCAGTTGGGACAGGGAGGATACGCAGTATTTT	CASSWDREDTQYF
NA	NA	TRBV6-6	TRBJ1-3	15	TGTGCCAGCATTAAAGACAACGGCTCTGGAAACACCATATATTTT	CASIKDNGSGNTIYF